The 12 T cell receptor beta chains below were found in one sample sequenced in a study of blood T cell repertoires in COVID-19. TCRdb's copy holds only in-frame clones and misses some; the assay was immunoSEQ multiplex PCR. The profile shows more than 90,000 clones, around 85% of them singletons. The sample consisted of peripheral blood. These receptors all come from a man in his 70s who had recovered from COVID-19.

This sequence joins TRBV9 and TRBJ2-3; 13 nucleotides line up with TRBD2. The J segment lost 6 bases and the V segment lost 6 bases, leaving 7 bases of the junction unmatched. The CDR3 spans 15 residues. Germline CDR1 SGDLS, CDR2 YYNGEE. As DNA, the CDR3 is TGTGCCAGCACCAGGACTAGCGGGAGACCCGATACGCAGTATTTT. This gives the protein CASTRTSGRPDTQYF.

The chain has TRBV24-1 and TRBJ1-1; no reliable D call. The CDR3 runs to 11 residues. Trimming stripped 6 bases from V and 2 bases from J, with 3 bases between. The germline V gene has CDR1 KGHDR and CDR2 SFDVKD. The CDR3 loop reads CATSSNTEAFF. The CDR3 region has the DNA TGTGCCACCAGTTCTAACACTGAAGCTTTCTTT.

J is TRBJ1-2 and V is TRBV7-9; D call uncertain. Deletions cut 6 bases from V and 8 bases from J, with 13 bases between. This CDR3 is 12 amino acids long. Germline V gene lookup returns CDR1 SEHNR and CDR2 FQNEAQ (reference sequence). The DNA of the CDR3 is TGTGCCAGCAGTCCATCCTCGGGGGGCTACACCTTC. Protein: CASSPSSGGYTF.

In this sample, this clone turned up once. The chain is built from TRBV7-9 and TRBJ2-1, with 8 bases matching TRBD1. The CDR3 totals 15 residues. V trimming: 8 bases; J trimming: 4 bases; junction bases outside the gene matches: 10. The germline CDR1 and CDR2 sequences are SEHNR and FQNEAQ (reference sequence). CDR3 residues: CASATGDRTYNEQFF. The CDR3 nucleotides are TGTGCCAGCGCCACAGGGGACAGGACATACAATGAGCAGTTCTTC. The variable domain in full, completed from reference TRBV7-9 and TRBJ2-1, reads DTGVSQNPRHKITKRGQNVTFRCDPISEHNRLYWYRQTLGQGPEFLTYFQNEAQLEKSRLLSDRFSAERPKGSFSTLEIQRTEQGDSAMYLCASATGDRTYNEQFFGPGTRLTVL.

This chain connects TRBV28 to TRBJ1-6; D not resolved. V dropped 8 bases and J dropped 6 bases, with 20 bases sitting between them. The germline V gene encodes CDR1 MDHEN and CDR2 SYDVKM. The CDR3 covers 16 residues. CDR3 DNA: TGTGCCAGCCATGAGGGCGGTCAAGTCTTTAATTCACCCCTCCACTTT. It translates to CASHEGGQVFNSPLHF. Full variable domain (missing parts from reference TRBV28 and TRBJ1-6): DVKVTQSSRYLVKRTGEKVFLECVQDMDHENMFWYRQDPGLGLRLIYFSYDVKMKEKGDIPEGYSVSREKKERFSLILESASTNQTSMYLCASHEGGQVFNSPLHFGNGTRLTVT.

The gene calls are TRBV7-2 and TRBJ2-7, with 8 positions matching TRBD2. Germline V gives CDR1 SGHTA, CDR2 FQGNSA. J lost 0 bases, V lost 4 bases, and 5 bases had no gene match. The CDR3 is made up of 15 amino acids. The CDR3 nucleotides read TGTGCCAGCAGCTATAGCGGGGTCAGCTCCTACGAGCAGTACTTC. Its protein product is CASSYSGVSSYEQYF.

V gene TRBV5-1 combines with J gene TRBJ1-3; D not certain. This CDR3 has 14 amino acids. Trimming took off 2 bases at V and 8 bases at J, with 14 bases between the two ends. Germline V gene data show CDR1 as SGHRS and CDR2 as YFSETQ. The CDR3 bases are TGCGCCAGCAGCTTATCATCGTTCTCGGACACCATATATTTT. Amino acids: CASSLSSFSDTIYF.

The rearrangement joins TRBV3-1 (or the pseudogene TRBV3-2) to TRBJ2-5; D is unclear. The CDR3 has 14 amino acids. With 4 bases removed from V and 4 bases from J, the gap between germline ends came to 13 bases. In germline, CDR1 is LGHDT, CDR2 YNNKEL (reference sequence). CDR3 sequence: CASSPTASVETQYF. In DNA form, the CDR3 reads TGTGCCAGCAGCCCCACGGCCAGCGTAGAGACCCAGTACTTC.

The V and J genes are TRBV7-3 and TRBJ2-5; 10 bases match TRBD2. The CDR3 consists of 15 residues. Germline V CDR1 and CDR2: SGHTA, FQGTGA. Trimming cost V 0 bases and J 3 bases; bases outside gene matches: 1. The DNA of the CDR3 is TGTGCCAGCAGCTTAACTAGCGGGGGGAAAGAGACCCAGTACTTC. Encoded protein: CASSLTSGGKETQYF.

This rearrangement joins TRBV5-1 to TRBJ1-1; 10 positions match TRBD1. The CDR3 covers 17 residues. The germline V gene has CDR1 SGHRS and CDR2 YFSETQ. The V segment lost 3 bases and the J segment 3 bases; nucleotides outside the gene matches: 11. DNA of the CDR3: TGCGCCAGCAGCTCATGGACAGGGGGGCCCCAGGACACTGAAGCTTTCTTT. Its protein product is CASSSWTGGPQDTEAFF.

The chain links TRBV27 to TRBJ2-2, with D possibly TRBD2 on 6 matching bases. Per germline, CDR1 MNHEY and CDR2 SMNVEV (reference sequence). This CDR3 is 14 amino acids long. V was trimmed by 3 bases and J by 7 bases, leaving 12 bases between them. The CDR3 DNA reads TGTGCCAGCAGTTTTTACGGGAGTCTCGGGGAGCTGTTTTTT. It translates to CASSFYGSLGELFF.

The CDR3 coding sequence is TGTGCCAGCAGCCCAGGGACTAATAGCAATCAGCCCCAGCATTTT. This translates into CASSPGTNSNQPQHF. The chain carries TRBV7-9 and TRBJ1-5; D perhaps matches TRBD1 (5 bases). This CDR3 contains 15 residues. Germline CDR1 reads SEHNR; CDR2 reads FQNEAQ (reference sequence). The V end lost 5 bases, the J end lost 0 bases, and 11 bases lay between the germline ends.